The 32 T cell receptor beta chains below come from one sample, sequenced in a study of cytotoxic CD8 clonotypes in ibrutinib-treated CLL. The method was immunoSEQ multiplex PCR; TCRdb's version includes in-frame clones alone and lacks a portion of them. The sample has approximately 74,000 clones, 80% seen once. Sequenced here: PBMCs, sampled at disease progression, from a patient treated with ibrutinib. The receptors come from a human donor with chronic lymphocytic leukemia.

This clone was detected a few times. This chain links TRBV27 with TRBJ2-2, with a tentative D call TRBD2 (6 bases). The CDR3 has 14 amino acids. V gave up 3 bases and J gave up 5 bases, with 10 bases separating them. The germline V gene encodes CDR1 MNHEY and CDR2 SMNVEV (reference sequence). Here the CDR3 DNA reads TGTGCCAGCAGTTTGGGACTCGTAACCGGGGAGCTGTTTTTT. Translated: CASSLGLVTGELFF.

This clone was found many times. The CDR3 is CASSLAWDSGNTIYF. As DNA, the CDR3 is TGTGCCAGCAGCTTAGCGTGGGACTCTGGAAACACCATATATTTT. The V and J genes are TRBV11-2 and TRBJ1-3; D ambiguous. This CDR3 is 15 amino acids long. Germline V lookup: CDR1 SGHAT, CDR2 FQNNGV. Deletions cut 1 base from V and 0 bases from J, with 7 bases between.

This chain joins TRBV14 and TRBJ2-7; TRBD2 might be the D (6 bases). CDR1 and CDR2 from the germline V gene are SGHDN and FVKESK. The CDR3 covers 15 residues. The V end was cut by 2 bases, the J end by 3 bases, with 14 bases between. CDR3 sequence reads: CASSQRGGIIYEQYF. The DNA of the CDR3 is TGTGCCAGCAGCCAACGAGGAGGGATTATCTACGAGCAGTACTTC.

This clone was detected once. The V and J genes are TRBV2 and TRBJ1-6, with TRBD1 as a possible D gene (5 bases). This CDR3 has 14 amino acids. Germline CDR1 is SNHLY and CDR2 is FYNNEI. Trimming took off 0 bases at V and 15 bases at J, with 15 bases between the two ends. The CDR3 reads CASSEAPGIDSLHF. The DNA of the CDR3 is TGTGCCAGCAGTGAAGCCCCAGGGATCGATAGCCTCCACTTT. The full variable domain, with the rest looked up from reference TRBV2 and TRBJ1-6, is EPEVTQTPSHQVTQMGQEVILRCVPISNHLYFYWYRQILGQKVEFLVSFYNNEISEKSEIFDDQFSVERPDGSNFTLKIRSTKLEDSAMYFCASSEAPGIDSLHFGNGTRLTVT.

This clone is a singleton in its sample. J is TRBJ1-2 and V is TRBV6-6; D is undetermined. The CDR3 runs to 12 residues. Between the trimmed V and J ends, which lost 5 bases and 0 bases, there was a span of 4 bases. Germline loops: CDR1 MNHNY, CDR2 SVGAGI (reference sequence). CDR3 sequence: CASSATNYGYTF. The CDR3, as DNA: TGTGCCAGCAGTGCAACTAACTATGGCTACACCTTC.

This clone was seen only once. The genes are TRBV5-1 and TRBJ2-7, with 7 bases that match TRBD1. Germline-derived CDR1 and CDR2 are SGHRS and YFSETQ. The CDR3 is made up of 13 amino acids. Germline trimming cut 0 bases from V and 9 bases from J; bases unmatched to any gene: 6. The CDR3 DNA reads TGCGCCAGCAGCTTGGAACGGGACAGCGGGCAGTACTTC. Translating gives CASSLERDSGQYF.

The genes are TRBV12-5 and TRBJ2-7; D is perhaps TRBD1 (5 bases). V lost 0 bases and J lost 3, with 27 bases in between. Germline V gene lookup returns CDR1 LGHNT and CDR2 FRNRAP. The CDR3 has 20 amino acids. CDR3 DNA: TGTGCTAGTGGTTTGGTTCCCCACGCTAACGATCGACAGCCAAACTACGAGCAGTACTTC. Translating it yields CASGLVPHANDRQPNYEQYF.

This sequence joins TRBV28 and TRBJ1-4; D perhaps matches TRBD1 (6 bases). Trimming left V 11 bases short and J 3 bases short, with 16 bases between. In germline, CDR1 is MDHEN, CDR2 SYDVKM. The CDR3 totals 14 residues. The CDR3: CAGGSRLPNEKLFF. The CDR3 DNA follows: TGTGCCGGGGGCTCGCGGTTACCTAATGAAAAACTGTTTTTT. Full variable domain (remainder filled in from reference TRBV28 and TRBJ1-4): DVKVTQSSRYLVKRTGEKVFLECVQDMDHENMFWYRQDPGLGLRLIYFSYDVKMKEKGDIPEGYSVSREKKERFSLILESASTNQTSMYLCAGGSRLPNEKLFFGSGTQLSVL.

This chain links TRBV7-9 with TRBJ1-5, with D hard to call. The V end was cut by 2 bases, the J end by 2 bases, with 7 bases between. This CDR3 is built from 14 residues. Germline loops: CDR1 SEHNR, CDR2 FQNEAQ (reference sequence). The CDR3 is CASSLIEGNQPQHF. Written as DNA, the CDR3 is TGTGCCAGCAGCTTAATAGAGGGCAATCAGCCCCAGCATTTT.

The chain uses TRBV7-9 and TRBJ1-2; TRBD1 matches 11 bases. CDR3 size: 15 residues. V trimming: 5 bases; J trimming: 5 bases; junction bases outside the gene matches: 7. Germline assignment: CDR1 SEHNR and CDR2 FQNEAQ (reference sequence). This CDR3 reads CASSPGQGAGYGYTF. In DNA, the CDR3 is TGTGCCAGCAGCCCCGGACAGGGGGCAGGTTATGGCTACACCTTC.

This rearrangement joins TRBV15 to TRBJ2-3; D possibly corresponds to TRBD2 (5 bases). Germline lookup yields CDR1 LNHNV and CDR2 YYDKDF (reference sequence). V was shortened by 0 bases and J by 2 bases, with 12 bases between the two germline ends. The CDR3 sequence is 16 residues long. The CDR3 here is CATSRDDYKATDTQYF. The CDR3 DNA sequence: TGTGCCACCAGCAGAGATGACTATAAGGCCACAGATACGCAGTATTTT.

This rearrangement joins TRBV6-6 to TRBJ1-2, with D possibly being TRBD1 (5 bases). V was shortened by 7 bases and J by 5 bases, with 17 bases between the two germline ends. The CDR3 sequence is 14 residues long. Germline V gene data show CDR1 as MNHNY and CDR2 as SVGAGI (reference sequence). Written as DNA, the CDR3 is TGTGCCAGCAACGCCCGGGGGAATGGATATGGCTACACCTTC. It translates to CASNARGNGYGYTF.

Written as DNA, the CDR3 is TGTGCCAGCAGCAAAGCTTCCTGGGAAGGTCAGCCCCAGCATTTT. It codes for CASSKASWEGQPQHF. V usage is TRBV21-1 and J usage is TRBJ1-5. TRBV21-1 is tagged as a pseudogene. The CDR3 length is 15 residues.

V and J are TRBV29-1 and TRBJ2-2; no definite D call. The CDR3 has 12 amino acids. Germline V gene data show CDR1 as SQVTM and CDR2 as ANQGSEA. Trimming cost V 1 base and J 5 bases, with 5 bases left between them. CDR3 DNA sequence: TGCAGCGTTGAAGTGGCGACCGGGGAGCTGTTTTTT. Translated: CSVEVATGELFF.

The chain has TRBV10-3 and TRBJ1-4, with TRBD1 as a possible D gene (5 bases). With 4 bases removed from V and 2 bases from J, the gap between germline ends came to 8 bases. The CDR3 loop spans 14 amino acids. CDR1 is ENHRY, CDR2 SYGVKD, per germline. CDR3 sequence: CAISGGSTNEKLFF. The CDR3 nucleotides are TGTGCCATCAGTGGGGGCAGCACTAATGAAAAACTGTTTTTT.

CDR3 in DNA: TGTGCCAGCAACCCCCCGAACTATGGCTACACCTTC. Translating gives CASNPPNYGYTF. The V and J genes are TRBV6-5 and TRBJ1-2, with D unresolved. Deletions cut 7 bases from V and 2 bases from J, with 8 bases between. CDR3 length equals 12 residues. Per germline, CDR1 MNHEY and CDR2 SVGAGI.

The V and J genes are TRBV19 and TRBJ1-2, with D perhaps matching TRBD1 (6 bases). This CDR3 comprises 12 residues. Germline V lookup: CDR1 LNHDA, CDR2 SQIVND (reference sequence). V was cut by 9 bases and J by 4 bases, with 12 bases left in between. CDR3 bases: TGTGCCAGCCACAGGGTGGGCTATGGCTACACCTTC. This gives the protein CASHRVGYGYTF. The full variable domain, in which reference TRBV19 and TRBJ1-2 provide the parts outside the CDR3, is DGGITQSPKYLFRKEGQNVTLSCEQNLNHDAMYWYRQDPGQGLRLIYYSQIVNDFQKGDIAEGYSVSREKKESFPLTVTSAQKNPTAFYLCASHRVGYGYTFGSGTRLTVV.

CDR3 loop: CASSVAGSWADTQYF. CDR3 DNA: TGTGCCAGCAGCGTAGCGGGGAGTTGGGCAGATACGCAGTATTTT. This chain links TRBV9 with TRBJ2-3; weak D call: TRBD2 (5 bases). Germline V lookup: CDR1 SGDLS, CDR2 YYNGEE. Trimming took off 0 bases at V and 4 bases at J, with 12 bases between the two ends. The CDR3 extends over 15 amino acids.

V and J are TRBV2 and TRBJ1-2, with 7 bases lining up with TRBD1. The CDR3 loop spans 13 amino acids. The germline CDR1 and CDR2 sequences are SNHLY and FYNNEI. Losses at the gene ends were 5 bases for V and 2 bases for J; bases not matched to a gene: 2. The CDR3 DNA reads as TGTGCCAGCAGTCCACAGGGGAACTATGGCTACACCTTC. It specifies CASSPQGNYGYTF.

This clone was detected only once. The chain uses TRBV28 and TRBJ2-7, with 7 nucleotides matching TRBD1. Germline V gene data show CDR1 as MDHEN and CDR2 as SYDVKM. The J segment lost 1 base and the V segment lost 7 bases, leaving 13 bases of the junction unmatched. The CDR3 totals 16 residues. The CDR3 sequence is CASTPRWQGESYEQYF. In DNA, the CDR3 is TGTGCCAGCACCCCTCGATGGCAGGGGGAATCCTACGAGCAGTACTTC.

The J gene is TRBJ1-2, the V gene TRBV6-4, with TRBD1 identical over 9 bases. V lost 3 bases, J lost 5 bases, and 4 bases stayed unmatched. Germline loops: CDR1 MRHNA, CDR2 SNTAGT. There are 14 residues in the CDR3. The DNA for the CDR3 is TGTGCCAGCAGTGATGGACAGGGGTCGTATGGCTACACCTTC. Translated: CASSDGQGSYGYTF.

This clone has only a few counts. This chain uses TRBV10-1 with TRBJ2-2; D remains unclear. The V end was cut by 6 bases, the J end by 2 bases, with 4 bases between. CDR1 WNHNN and CDR2 SYGVQD come from the germline V gene (reference sequence). This CDR3 comprises 12 residues. The CDR3 sequence: CASRSNTGELFF. The CDR3 DNA is TGCGCCAGCAGATCCAACACCGGGGAGCTGTTTTTT.

J is TRBJ1-5 and V is TRBV13; D is ambiguous. Trimming took 2 bases from V and 6 from J, leaving 5 bases between them. Per germline, CDR1 PRHDT and CDR2 FYEKMQ (reference sequence). The CDR3 consists of 12 residues. DNA for the CDR3: TGTGCCAGCAGCTTATTCGGTCAGCCCCAGCATTTT. Amino acids: CASSLFGQPQHF.

This chain uses TRBV4-1 with TRBJ2-1; 8 bases align to TRBD1. CDR1 and CDR2 (germline): MGHRA, YSYEKL. Germline trimming cut 1 base from V and 5 bases from J; bases unmatched to any gene: 13. This CDR3 is 18 amino acids long. CDR3 sequence: CASSQVIIRTGTNNEQFF. The CDR3 DNA sequence: TGCGCCAGCAGCCAAGTTATCATACGGACAGGGACCAACAATGAGCAGTTCTTC.

The chain has TRBV2 and TRBJ1-5, with D possibly being TRBD1 (5 bases). Germline lookup yields CDR1 SNHLY and CDR2 FYNNEI. CDR3 length: 14 residues. Trimming took 6 bases from V and 7 from J, leaving 16 bases between them. As DNA, the CDR3 is TGTGCCAGCAGCTCGGCAGGGCCGACGCAGCCCCAGCATTTT. Amino acids: CASSSAGPTQPQHF.

The rearrangement uses TRBV4-1 and TRBJ1-2, with 10 bases fitting TRBD1. With 4 bases clipped from V and 2 bases from J, the junction kept 13 bases outside the gene matches. The CDR3 loop spans 18 amino acids. Germline V gene lookup returns CDR1 MGHRA and CDR2 YSYEKL. CDR3 bases: TGCGCCAGCAGCCTCTCCGGGACAGGGGTTTTCCCCAACTATGGCTACACCTTC. It translates to CASSLSGTGVFPNYGYTF.

The genes are TRBV7-2 and TRBJ1-1; tentative D call: TRBD1 (6 bases). The CDR3 is 12 amino acids. V gave up 6 bases and J gave up 5 bases, with 10 bases separating them. Germline values: CDR1 SGHTA, CDR2 FQGNSA. DNA of the CDR3: TGTGCCAGCAGTCCAGGGGTTACTGAAGCTTTCTTT. This translates into CASSPGVTEAFF.

The rearrangement uses TRBV5-8 and TRBJ1-6, with D perhaps matching TRBD1 (5 bases). Germline V lookup: CDR1 SGHTS, CDR2 YDEGEE. The ends were cut back, 1 base at V and 10 bases at J, with 15 bases in the middle. The CDR3 totals 15 residues. The CDR3 loop is CASSLFTQGGSPLHF. DNA of the CDR3: TGTGCCAGCAGCTTGTTCACCCAGGGCGGATCACCCCTCCACTTT.

CDR3 in DNA: TGTGCCAGCAGCCAGGGGGTTGGCTATGGCTACACCTTC. This sequence encodes CASSQGVGYGYTF. This chain uses TRBV6-1 with TRBJ1-2; TRBD1 matches at 7 bases. Looked up from germline, CDR1 is MNHNS and CDR2 is SASEGT. V shed 6 bases, J shed 4 bases, and the junction held 5 bases outside the gene matches. The CDR3 contains 13 residues.

V is TRBV5-1 and J is TRBJ2-1; maybe TRBD1 (5 bases). The CDR3 covers 15 residues. Germline V gene sequence: CDR1 SGHRS, CDR2 YFSETQ. The V gene lost 2 bases and the J gene lost 0 bases, with 9 bases spanning the gap. The CDR3 is CASSFAGYSYNEQFF. The CDR3 bases are TGCGCCAGCAGCTTCGCAGGGTACTCCTACAATGAGCAGTTCTTC.

The chain employs TRBV19 and TRBJ1-2; no clear D gene. This CDR3 has 13 residues. Trimming stripped 5 bases from V and 1 base from J, with 8 bases between. Germline V CDR1 and CDR2: LNHDA, SQIVND (reference sequence). The CDR3 nucleotides read TGTGCCAGTAGTGACGTTCTTAACTATGGCTACACCTTC. Its protein is CASSDVLNYGYTF. Variable domain in full (rest from reference TRBV19 and TRBJ1-2): DGGITQSPKYLFRKEGQNVTLSCEQNLNHDAMYWYRQDPGQGLRLIYYSQIVNDFQKGDIAEGYSVSREKKESFPLTVTSAQKNPTAFYLCASSDVLNYGYTFGSGTRLTVV.

The V gene is TRBV5-4, the J gene TRBJ1-5; 9 bases line up with TRBD1. The junction had 9 bases not matched to a gene; V was cut back by 4 bases and J by 4 bases. This CDR3 spans 16 amino acids. Per the germline V gene, CDR1 is SGHNT and CDR2 is YYREEE (reference sequence). CDR3 sequence reads: CASSRGPGQGNQPQHF. The CDR3 nucleotides read TGTGCCAGCAGCCGTGGTCCGGGACAGGGAAATCAGCCCCAGCATTTT.